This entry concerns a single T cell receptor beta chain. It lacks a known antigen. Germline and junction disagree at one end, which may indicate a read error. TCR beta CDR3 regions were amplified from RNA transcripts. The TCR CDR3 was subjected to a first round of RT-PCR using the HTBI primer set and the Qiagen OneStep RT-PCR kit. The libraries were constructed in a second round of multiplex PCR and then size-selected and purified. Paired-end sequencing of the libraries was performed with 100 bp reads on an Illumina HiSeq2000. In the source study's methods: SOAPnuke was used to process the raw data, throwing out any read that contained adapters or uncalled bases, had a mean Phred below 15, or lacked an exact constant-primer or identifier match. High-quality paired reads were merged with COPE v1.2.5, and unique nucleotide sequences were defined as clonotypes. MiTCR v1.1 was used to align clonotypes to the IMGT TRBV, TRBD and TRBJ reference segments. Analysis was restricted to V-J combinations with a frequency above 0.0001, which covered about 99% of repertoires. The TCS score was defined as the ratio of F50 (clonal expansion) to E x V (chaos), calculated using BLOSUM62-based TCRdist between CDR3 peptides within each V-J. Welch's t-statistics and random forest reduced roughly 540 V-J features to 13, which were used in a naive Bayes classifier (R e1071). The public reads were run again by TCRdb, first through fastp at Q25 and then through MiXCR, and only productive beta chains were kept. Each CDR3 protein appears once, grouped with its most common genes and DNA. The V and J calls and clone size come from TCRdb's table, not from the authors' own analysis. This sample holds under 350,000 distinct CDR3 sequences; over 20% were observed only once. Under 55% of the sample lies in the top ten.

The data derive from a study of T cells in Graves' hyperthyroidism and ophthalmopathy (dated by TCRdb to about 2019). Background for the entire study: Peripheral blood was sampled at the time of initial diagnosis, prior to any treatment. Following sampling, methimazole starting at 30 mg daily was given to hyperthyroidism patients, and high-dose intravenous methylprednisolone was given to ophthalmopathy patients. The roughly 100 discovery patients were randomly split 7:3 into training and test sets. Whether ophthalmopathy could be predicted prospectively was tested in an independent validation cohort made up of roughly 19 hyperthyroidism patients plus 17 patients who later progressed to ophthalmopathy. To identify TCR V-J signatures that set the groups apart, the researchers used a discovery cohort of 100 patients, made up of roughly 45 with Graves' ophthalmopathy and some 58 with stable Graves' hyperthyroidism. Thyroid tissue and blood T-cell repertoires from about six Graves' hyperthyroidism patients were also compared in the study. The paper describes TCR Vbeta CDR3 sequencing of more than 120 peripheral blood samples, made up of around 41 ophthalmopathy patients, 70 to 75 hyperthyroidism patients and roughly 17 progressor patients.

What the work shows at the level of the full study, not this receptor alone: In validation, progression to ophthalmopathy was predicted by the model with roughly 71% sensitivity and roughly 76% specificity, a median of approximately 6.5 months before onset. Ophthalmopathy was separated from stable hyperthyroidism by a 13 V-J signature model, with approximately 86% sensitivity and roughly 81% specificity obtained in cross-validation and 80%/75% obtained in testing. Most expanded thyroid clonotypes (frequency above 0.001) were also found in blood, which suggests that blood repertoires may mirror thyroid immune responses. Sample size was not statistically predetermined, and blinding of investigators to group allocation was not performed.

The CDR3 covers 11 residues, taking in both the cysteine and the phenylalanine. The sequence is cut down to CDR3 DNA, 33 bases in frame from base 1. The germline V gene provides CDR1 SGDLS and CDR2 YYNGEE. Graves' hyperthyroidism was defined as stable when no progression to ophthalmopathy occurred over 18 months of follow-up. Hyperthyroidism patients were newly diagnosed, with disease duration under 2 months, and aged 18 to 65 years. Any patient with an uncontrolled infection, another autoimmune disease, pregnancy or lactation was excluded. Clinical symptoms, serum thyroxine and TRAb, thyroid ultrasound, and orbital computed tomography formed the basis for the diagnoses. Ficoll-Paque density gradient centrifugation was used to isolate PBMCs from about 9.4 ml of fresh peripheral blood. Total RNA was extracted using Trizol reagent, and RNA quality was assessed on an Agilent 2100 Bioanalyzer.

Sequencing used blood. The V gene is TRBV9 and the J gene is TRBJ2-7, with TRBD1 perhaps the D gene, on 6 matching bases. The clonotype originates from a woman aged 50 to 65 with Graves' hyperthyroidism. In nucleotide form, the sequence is TGTGCCAGCAGCGTGGGGGCCGAGCAGCACTTC. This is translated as CASSVGAEQHF.